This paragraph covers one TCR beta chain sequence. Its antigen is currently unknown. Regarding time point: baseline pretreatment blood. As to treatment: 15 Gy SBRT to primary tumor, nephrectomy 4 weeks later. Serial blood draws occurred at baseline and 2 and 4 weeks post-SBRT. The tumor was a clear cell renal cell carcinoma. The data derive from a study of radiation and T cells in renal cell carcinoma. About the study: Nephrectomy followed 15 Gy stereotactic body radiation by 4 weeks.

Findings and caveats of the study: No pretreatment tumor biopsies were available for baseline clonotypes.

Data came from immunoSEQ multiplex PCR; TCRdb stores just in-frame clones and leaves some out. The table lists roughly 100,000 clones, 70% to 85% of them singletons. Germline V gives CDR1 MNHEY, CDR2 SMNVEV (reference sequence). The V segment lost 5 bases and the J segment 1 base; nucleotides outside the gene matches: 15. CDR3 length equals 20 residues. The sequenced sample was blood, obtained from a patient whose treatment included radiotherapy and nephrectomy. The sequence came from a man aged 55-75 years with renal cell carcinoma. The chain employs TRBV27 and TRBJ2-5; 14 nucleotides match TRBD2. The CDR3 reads CASSKIGTSGRFLIQETQYF. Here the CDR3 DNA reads TGTGCCAGCAGTAAAATCGGGACTAGCGGGAGATTCTTAATCCAAGAGACCCAGTACTTC.